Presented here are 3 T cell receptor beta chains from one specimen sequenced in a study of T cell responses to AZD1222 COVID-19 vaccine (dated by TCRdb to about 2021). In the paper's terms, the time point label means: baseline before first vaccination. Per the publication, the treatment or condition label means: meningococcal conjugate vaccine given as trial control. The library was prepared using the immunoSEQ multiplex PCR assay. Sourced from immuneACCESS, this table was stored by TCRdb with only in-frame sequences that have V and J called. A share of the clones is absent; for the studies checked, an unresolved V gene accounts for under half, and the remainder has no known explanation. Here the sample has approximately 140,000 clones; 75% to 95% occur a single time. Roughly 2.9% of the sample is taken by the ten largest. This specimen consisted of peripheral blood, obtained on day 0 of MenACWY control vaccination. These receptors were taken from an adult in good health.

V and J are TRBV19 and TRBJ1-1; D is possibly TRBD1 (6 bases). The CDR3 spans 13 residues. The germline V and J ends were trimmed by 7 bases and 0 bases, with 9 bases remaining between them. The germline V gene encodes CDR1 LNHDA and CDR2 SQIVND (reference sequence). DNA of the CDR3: TGTGCCAGTAAAGGGGGTATGAACACTGAAGCTTTCTTT. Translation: CASKGGMNTEAFF. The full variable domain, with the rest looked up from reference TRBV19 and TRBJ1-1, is DGGITQSPKYLFRKEGQNVTLSCEQNLNHDAMYWYRQDPGQGLRLIYYSQIVNDFQKGDIAEGYSVSREKKESFPLTVTSAQKNPTAFYLCASKGGMNTEAFFGQGTRLTVV.

CDR3 residues: CASNWGRSNQPQHF. The DNA of the CDR3 is TGTGCCAGCAATTGGGGACGGAGCAATCAGCCCCAGCATTTT. The V gene is TRBV6-5, the J gene TRBJ1-5, with D tentatively TRBD1 (5 bases). V lost 7 bases and J 1 base, leaving 11 bases between the germline ends. CDR1 is MNHEY and CDR2 is SVGAGI in the germline V gene. This CDR3 contains 14 residues.

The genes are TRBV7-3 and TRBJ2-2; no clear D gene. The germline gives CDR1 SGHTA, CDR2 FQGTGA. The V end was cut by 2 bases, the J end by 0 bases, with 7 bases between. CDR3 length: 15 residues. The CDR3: CASSLPTANTGELFF. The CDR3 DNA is TGTGCCAGCAGCTTACCAACAGCGAACACCGGGGAGCTGTTTTTT.